The clone carrying this T cell receptor beta chain was observed a handful of times. What it binds is not known. The data derive from a study of chemoradiotherapy in HPV16-positive cancers. Clones were read by immunoSEQ multiplex PCR, and TCRdb kept only the in-frame ones, dropping some. The sample has roughly 12,000 clones; about 60% are singletons. Deletions cut 1 base from V and 13 bases from J, with 20 bases between. This CDR3 has 16 amino acids. CDR1 is SNHLY, CDR2 FYNNEI, per germline. Study-wide findings and caveats: Only a couple of HPV16-positive patients supplied the functional HPV-specificity definition.

Over chemoradiotherapy, repertoires were sampled more than once. The chain uses TRBV2 and TRBJ1-6; D not certain. The sample was collected from a patient who underwent chemoradiotherapy. This TCR was recovered from a human donor with HPV-associated anogenital cancer. CDR3 region: CASSEEPLVGSSPLHF. CDR3 in DNA: TGTGCCAGCAGTGAAGAGCCCCTTGTGGGCTCCAGTCCCCTCCACTTT.